This TCR beta chain originates from a study of blood T cell repertoires in COVID-19. Study as a whole: Whether acute or convalescent, the COVID-19 samples came from the United States, Italy and Spain. The analysed material was cDNA or gDNA that came from T cells, B-cell-depleted T cells, or PBMCs.

Study processing details: Reference gene primers were amplified, and this amplification served to estimate nucleated cell counts. Assay: immunoSEQ multiplex PCR; the TCRdb copy retains only in-frame clones and omits some. Clone size and the V and J calls come from that table; the DNA yielded D and trimming. The profile shows about 100,000 clones, 80% to 90% of them singletons. The CDR3 spans 14 residues. The V end lost 4 bases, the J end lost 2 bases, and 11 bases lay between the germline ends. The V gene's germline CDR1 is SGHNT and CDR2 YYREEE (reference sequence). The origin of this receptor is a man older than 75 with acute or convalescent COVID-19. Sequencing was performed on peripheral blood. V and J are TRBV5-4 and TRBJ2-3; D may be TRBD2 (6 bases). CDR3 sequence (DNA): TGTGCCAGCAGCAGGGGCGGGGACACAGATACGCAGTATTTT. This sequence encodes CASSRGGDTDTQYF. The entire variable domain, with the rest obtained from reference TRBV5-4 and TRBJ2-3, is as follows: ETGVTQSPTHLIKTRGQQVTLRCSSQSGHNTVSWYQQALGQGPQFIFQYYREEENGRGNFPPRFSGLQFPNYSSELNVNALELDDSALYLCASSRGGDTDTQYFGPGTRLTVL.